A single sample is the source of the 2 T cell receptor beta chains below, sequenced in a study of T cells after yellow fever vaccination. TCRdb ran MiXCR on the 5' RACE reads and lists one entry per CDR3 protein. The sample holds 150,000 to 200,000 distinct CDR3 sequences, less than 9% seen once. Sample: CD4+ T cells sorted from PBMCs, taken 5 days after the first yellow fever vaccination. These receptors were collected from a man aged 18-30 years who received the YFV17D yellow fever vaccine.

This clonotype was seen a handful of times. J is TRBJ1-6 and V is TRBV5-5; a weak D match, TRBD1 (5 bases). Germline CDR1 is SGHKS and CDR2 is YYEKEE (reference sequence). CDR3 size: 13 residues. Trimming removed 1 base from V and 14 bases from J, with 13 bases in between. CDR3 amino acids: CASSLLQAGSLHF. The CDR3 bases are TGTGCCAGCAGCTTGCTACAGGCCGGATCCCTCCACTTT.

The rearrangement links TRBV10-1 to TRBJ2-1; D gene uncertain. CDR3 length: 12 amino acids. V shed 3 bases and J shed 3 bases, with 3 bases lying between them. CDR1 WNHNN and CDR2 SYGVQD come from the germline V gene (reference sequence). CDR3 sequence reads: CASSDGYNEQFF. Here the CDR3 DNA reads TGCGCCAGCAGTGATGGCTACAATGAGCAGTTCTTC.